What follows are 20 T cell receptor beta chains derived from one specimen sequenced in a study of blood T cell repertoires in COVID-19. Using immunoSEQ multiplex PCR, the repertoire was profiled, and TCRdb retains in-frame clones only, with some absent. The repertoire holds over 85,000 clones, with 80% to 95% as singletons. The sequenced material came from peripheral blood. The receptors were sampled from a woman in her forties or fifties with COVID-19, enrolled during active disease.

The chain links TRBV7-2 to TRBJ1-1, with D possibly TRBD1 on 6 matching bases. The length of the CDR3 is 13 residues. The V gene lost 6 bases and the J gene lost 4 bases, with 12 bases spanning the gap. Germline loops: CDR1 SGHTA, CDR2 FQGNSA. The CDR3 sequence: CASSFRGGTEAFF. CDR3 in DNA: TGTGCCAGCAGTTTTCGAGGGGGCACTGAAGCTTTCTTT.

The chain is built from TRBV11-3 and TRBJ2-3, with a possible D match to TRBD2 (7 bases). The V and J ends lost 8 bases and 2 bases respectively, with 11 bases between them. The germline CDR1 and CDR2 sequences are SGHNT and YENEEA. The CDR3 length is 13 residues. The CDR3 here is CASSGGPTDTQYF. CDR3 nucleotides: TGTGCCAGCTCGGGGGGCCCCACAGATACGCAGTATTTT.

V gene TRBV19 combines with J gene TRBJ2-5; 8 nucleotides line up with TRBD2. The CDR3 is 16 residues long. The V segment lost 5 bases and the J segment 0 bases; nucleotides outside the gene matches: 8. CDR1 and CDR2 from the germline V gene are LNHDA and SQIVND (reference sequence). DNA for the CDR3: TGTGCCAGTAGTCCTTTAGCGGGGACGTACCAAGAGACCCAGTACTTC. Translated: CASSPLAGTYQETQYF. Together with reference TRBV19 and TRBJ2-5, the CDR3 gives the full variable domain: DGGITQSPKYLFRKEGQNVTLSCEQNLNHDAMYWYRQDPGQGLRLIYYSQIVNDFQKGDIAEGYSVSREKKESFPLTVTSAQKNPTAFYLCASSPLAGTYQETQYFGPGTRLLVL.

This chain uses TRBV28 with TRBJ1-2; D remains ambiguous. The germline V gene encodes CDR1 MDHEN and CDR2 SYDVKM. V was trimmed by 7 bases and J by 3 bases, leaving 12 bases between them. The CDR3 runs 13 residues. CDR3 nucleotide sequence: TGTGCCAGCACCTGGGAGGGTCACTATGGCTACACCTTC. Amino acid sequence: CASTWEGHYGYTF.

The chain carries TRBV2 and TRBJ2-3; 9 bases match TRBD1. Per the germline V gene, CDR1 is SNHLY and CDR2 is FYNNEI. Germline trimming cut 10 bases from V and 6 bases from J; bases unmatched to any gene: 8. The CDR3 is 13 amino acids. The CDR3 coding sequence is TGTGCCACCTCCCGGGACAGGGTGGATACGCAGTATTTT. This encodes CATSRDRVDTQYF.

This CDR3 is CASSIDPGKTEAFF. The CDR3 region has the DNA TGCGCCAGCAGCATCGACCCAGGGAAAACTGAAGCTTTCTTT. This chain links TRBV5-1 with TRBJ1-1; D may be TRBD1 (5 bases). Trimming left V 4 bases short and J 5 bases short, with 15 bases between. This CDR3 contains 14 residues. Germline values: CDR1 SGHRS, CDR2 YFSETQ.

The CDR3 is CASTIQSDNSPLHF. CDR3 in DNA: TGTGCCAGCACTATACAGAGTGACAATTCACCCCTCCACTTT. J is TRBJ1-6 and V is TRBV2; D gene unclear. The CDR3 covers 14 residues. V shed 7 bases and J shed 7 bases, with 14 bases lying between them. CDR1 and CDR2 from the germline V gene are SNHLY and FYNNEI.

This chain uses TRBV5-5 with TRBJ1-2; TRBD1 agrees at 8 bases. CDR3 length: 13 residues. Germline V CDR1 and CDR2: SGHKS, YYEKEE (reference sequence). The ends lost 6 bases at V and 8 bases at J; junction bases unmatched: 9. The CDR3 spells CASTNDRGGGYTF. In DNA, the CDR3 is TGTGCCAGCACAAACGACAGGGGTGGCGGCTACACCTTC.

Regarding this clone: At one of its ends the junction is not consistent with the germline gene, which may arise from a read error. The chain employs TRBV19 and TRBJ1-1, with a tentative D call TRBD1 (5 bases). The CDR3 contains 17 residues. Looked up from germline, CDR1 is LNHDA and CDR2 is SQIVND (reference sequence). CDR3 DNA sequence: TGTGCCAGTAGTATCAAGGCCAGGGCGTCAGTGAATACTGAAGCTTTCTTT. Amino acid sequence: CASSIKARASVNTEAFF.

The V gene is TRBV30, the J gene TRBJ1-2; 7 nucleotides match TRBD1. This CDR3 region has 13 residues. Trimming removed 3 bases from V and 8 bases from J; junction bases left unmatched: 9. CDR1 is GTSNPN and CDR2 is SVGIG in the germline V gene (reference sequence). CDR3 nucleotide sequence: TGTGCCTGGAGCGTTCCCCAGGGGGAGGGCTACACCTTC. Protein product: CAWSVPQGEGYTF.

Turning to this clone: This CDR3 is also generated by other DNA sequences in the sample. The CDR3 here is CASSLRGRGNQPQHF. CDR3 bases: TGTGCCAGCAGTTTACGGGGTAGGGGCAATCAGCCCCAGCATTTT. The chain links TRBV28 to TRBJ1-5; D call uncertain. Trimming took off 2 bases at V and 2 bases at J, with 10 bases between the two ends. The CDR3 is made up of 15 amino acids. Germline V gene data show CDR1 as MDHEN and CDR2 as SYDVKM.

The chain joins TRBV5-1 to TRBJ2-3; TRBD2 agrees at 7 bases. CDR1 and CDR2 from the germline V gene are SGHRS and YFSETQ. There are 15 residues in the CDR3. With 3 bases clipped from V and 4 bases from J, the junction kept 8 bases outside the gene matches. CDR3 in amino acids: CASSSSQGGADTQYF. For the CDR3, the DNA is TGCGCCAGCAGCTCCTCGCAGGGAGGGGCAGATACGCAGTATTTT.

The chain carries TRBV6-5 and TRBJ2-3; possible D gene TRBD1, 6 bases. Deletions cut 9 bases from V and 1 base from J, with 17 bases between. The CDR3 runs 15 residues. Germline CDR1 is MNHEY and CDR2 is SVGAGI. This CDR3 reads CASTTGNIGTDTQYF. CDR3 bases: TGTGCCAGTACTACAGGGAATATAGGCACAGATACGCAGTATTTT.

This clone was recorded once. This chain uses TRBV6-2 or TRBV6-3 with TRBJ2-7; D uncertain. The CDR3 is 11 amino acids. The V and J ends lost 6 bases and 9 bases respectively, with 12 bases between them. CDR1 and CDR2 (germline): MNHEY, SVGEGT. The DNA of the CDR3 is TGTGCCAGCAGATACCGGTCGTCGCAGTACGTC. As protein: CASRYRSSQYV.

This chain uses TRBV5-4 with TRBJ2-3; 10 positions agree with TRBD2. The CDR3 is made up of 15 amino acids. V trimming: 2 bases; J trimming: 2 bases; junction bases outside the gene matches: 2. Germline V CDR1 and CDR2: SGHNT, YYREEE (reference sequence). The CDR3 spells CASSLAGGYTDTQYF. The CDR3 DNA sequence: TGTGCCAGCAGCTTAGCGGGGGGGTACACAGATACGCAGTATTTT.

The rearrangement joins TRBV27 to TRBJ1-4, with no clear D. The CDR3 has 17 amino acids. Germline CDR1 and CDR2: MNHEY and SMNVEV (reference sequence). V lost 8 bases and J 5 bases, leaving 24 bases between the germline ends. The CDR3 DNA reads as TGTGCCAGCGGAGCGGTCGGTGTGGCCGTCCCCAATGAAAAACTGTTTTTT. Protein: CASGAVGVAVPNEKLFF.

This chain's CDR3 is CASRLAGGTDTQYF. CDR3 coding DNA: TGTGCCAGCAGACTAGCGGGGGGCACAGATACGCAGTATTTT. The gene calls are TRBV2 and TRBJ2-3, with 11 bases lining up with TRBD2. CDR3 length: 14 amino acids. Germline V gene sequence: CDR1 SNHLY, CDR2 FYNNEI. Trimming cost V 6 bases and J 1 base; bases outside gene matches: 0.

The table lists this clone with a count of one. The V gene is TRBV5-1, the J gene TRBJ1-2, with TRBD1 matching 7 bases. J was trimmed by 4 bases and V by 4 bases; bases with no gene match: 7. CDR1 and CDR2 from the germline V gene are SGHRS and YFSETQ. The CDR3 runs 14 residues. CDR3 in DNA: TGCGCCAGCAGCCCGAGACAGGGACCCTATGGCTACACCTTC. Translated, it gives CASSPRQGPYGYTF. Drawing the rest from reference TRBV5-1 and TRBJ1-2, the complete variable domain is KAGVTQTPRYLIKTRGQQVTLSCSPISGHRSVSWYQQTPGQGLQFLFEYFSETQRNKGNFPGRFSGRQFSNSRSEMNVSTLELGDSALYLCASSPRQGPYGYTFGSGTRLTVV.

The rearrangement uses TRBV10-2 and TRBJ1-2; 7 nucleotides line up with TRBD1. V shed 7 bases, J shed 6 bases, and the junction held 11 bases outside the gene matches. Germline CDR1 reads WSHSY; CDR2 reads SAAADI. This CDR3 spans 14 amino acids. CDR3 sequence reads: CASTHTDRENGYTF. The CDR3 DNA sequence: TGCGCCAGCACCCACACCGACAGGGAGAATGGCTACACCTTC.

This sequence joins TRBV24-1 and TRBJ2-7; TRBD1 matches 12 bases. Trimming took 8 bases from V and 2 from J; bases not matched to a gene: 21. This CDR3 has 20 amino acids. Germline-derived CDR1 and CDR2 are KGHDR and SFDVKD. CDR3 sequence: CATTGTGGILRTSRAYEQYV. CDR3 DNA: TGTGCCACCACCGGGACAGGGGGCATACTTAGGACTAGCAGAGCCTACGAGCAGTACGTC.